What follows describes a single T cell receptor (beta chain). This sample is drawn from a study of blood T cell repertoires in COVID-19. Source study methods: Estimation of nucleated cell counts was performed using reference gene primer amplification. Some clones are missing from TCRdb's copy, which holds only in-frame ones; the method was immunoSEQ multiplex PCR. The DNA was the basis for D and trimming; V, J and clone size are from that table. The data show 380,000 or so clones, with around 88% seen just once and about 7.6% held by the top ten. The Seattle patients joined while their infection was active and were tracked longitudinally afterward. This sequence was found in a woman aged 55-70 years with COVID-19, enrolled during active disease. Material: peripheral blood.

The CDR3 sequence: CASSPLATQYF. CDR3 in DNA: TGTGCCAGCAGCCCCCTAGCTACGCAGTATTTT. This chain joins TRBV7-8 and TRBJ2-3; a weak D match, TRBD2 (5 bases). The CDR3 is 11 amino acids. V gave up 5 bases and J gave up 8 bases, with 8 bases separating them. Germline CDR1 reads SGHVS; CDR2 reads FQNEAQ.